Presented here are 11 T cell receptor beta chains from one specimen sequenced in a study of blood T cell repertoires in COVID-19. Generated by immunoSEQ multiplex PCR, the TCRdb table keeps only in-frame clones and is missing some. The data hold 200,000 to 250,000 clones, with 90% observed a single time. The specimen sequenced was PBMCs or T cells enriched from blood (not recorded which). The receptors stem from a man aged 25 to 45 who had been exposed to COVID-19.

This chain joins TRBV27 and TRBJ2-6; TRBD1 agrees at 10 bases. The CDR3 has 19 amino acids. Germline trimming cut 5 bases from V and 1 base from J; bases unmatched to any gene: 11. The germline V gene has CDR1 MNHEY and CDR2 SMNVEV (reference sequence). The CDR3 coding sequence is TGTGCCAGCAGTGACGACAGGGGGCGAGCACCTTCTGGGGCCAACGTCCTGACTTTC. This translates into CASSDDRGRAPSGANVLTF.

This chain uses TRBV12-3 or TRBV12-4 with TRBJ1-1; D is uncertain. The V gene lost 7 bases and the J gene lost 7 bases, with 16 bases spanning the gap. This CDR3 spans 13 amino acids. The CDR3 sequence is CASTPFAVSEAFF. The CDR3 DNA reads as TGTGCCAGCACCCCCTTTGCGGTCAGTGAAGCTTTCTTT.

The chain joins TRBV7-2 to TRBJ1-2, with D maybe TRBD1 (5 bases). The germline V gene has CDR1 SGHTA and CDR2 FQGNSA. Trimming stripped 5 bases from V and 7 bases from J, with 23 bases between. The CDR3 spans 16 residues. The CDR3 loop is CASSRTIFAPGGGYTF. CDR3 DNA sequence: TGTGCCAGCAGCCGTACAATATTTGCCCCGGGGGGTGGCTACACCTTC.

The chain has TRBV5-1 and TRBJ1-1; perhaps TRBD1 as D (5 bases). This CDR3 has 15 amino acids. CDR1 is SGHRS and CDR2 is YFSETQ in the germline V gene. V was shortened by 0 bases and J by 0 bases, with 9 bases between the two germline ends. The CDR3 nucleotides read TGCGCCAGCAGCTTGGTTGGAGGGGTGAACACTGAAGCTTTCTTT. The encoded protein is CASSLVGGVNTEAFF.

The CDR3 bases are TGTGCCAGTAGTATCCAGGGCTGGCCCGAAGCTTTCTTT. Translation: CASSIQGWPEAFF. The chain links TRBV19 to TRBJ1-1, with D possibly TRBD1 on 5 matching bases. Germline lookup yields CDR1 LNHDA and CDR2 SQIVND (reference sequence). The length of the CDR3 is 13 residues. The germline V and J ends were trimmed by 3 bases and 8 bases, with 13 bases remaining between them.

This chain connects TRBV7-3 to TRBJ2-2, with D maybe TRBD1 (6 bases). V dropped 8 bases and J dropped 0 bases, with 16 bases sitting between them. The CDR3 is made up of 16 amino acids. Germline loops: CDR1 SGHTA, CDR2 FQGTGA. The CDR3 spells CASGSAKGANTGELFF. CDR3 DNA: TGTGCCAGCGGCAGCGCGAAGGGGGCGAACACCGGGGAGCTGTTTTTT.

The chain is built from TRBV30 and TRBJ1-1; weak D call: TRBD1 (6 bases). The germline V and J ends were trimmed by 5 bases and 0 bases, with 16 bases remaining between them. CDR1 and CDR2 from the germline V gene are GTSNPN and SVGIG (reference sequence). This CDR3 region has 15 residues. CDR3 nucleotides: TGTGCCTGGCGGACGCCGGGACAACTGAACACTGAAGCTTTCTTT. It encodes CAWRTPGQLNTEAFF.

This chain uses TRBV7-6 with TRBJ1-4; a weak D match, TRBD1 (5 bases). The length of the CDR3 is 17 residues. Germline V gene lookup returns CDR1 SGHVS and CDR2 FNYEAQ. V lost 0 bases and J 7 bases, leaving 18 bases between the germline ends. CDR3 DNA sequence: TGTGCCAGCAGCTTAGCAGTGGGGGGGGAGTTAGGTGAAAAACTGTTTTTT. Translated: CASSLAVGGELGEKLFF. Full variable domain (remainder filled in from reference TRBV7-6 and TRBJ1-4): GAGVSQSPRYKVTKRGQDVALRCDPISGHVSLYWYRQALGQGPEFLTYFNYEAQQDKSGLPNDRFSAERPEGSISTLTIQRTEQRDSAMYRCASSLAVGGELGEKLFFGSGTQLSVL.

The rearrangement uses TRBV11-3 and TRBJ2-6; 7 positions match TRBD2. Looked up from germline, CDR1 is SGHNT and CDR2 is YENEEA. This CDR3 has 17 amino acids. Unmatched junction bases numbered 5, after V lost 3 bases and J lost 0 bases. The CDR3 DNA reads TGTGCCAGCAGCTTTGGGGGAGGGGCCTCTGGGGCCAACGTCCTGACTTTC. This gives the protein CASSFGGGASGANVLTF.

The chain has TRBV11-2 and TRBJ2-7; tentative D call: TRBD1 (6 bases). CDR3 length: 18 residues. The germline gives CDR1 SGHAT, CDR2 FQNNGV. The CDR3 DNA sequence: TGTCCCACCACCAAAAAAAAACACGACAGGTACTTTCGGAACGAGCAGTACTTC. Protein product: CPTTKKKHDRYFRNEQYF.

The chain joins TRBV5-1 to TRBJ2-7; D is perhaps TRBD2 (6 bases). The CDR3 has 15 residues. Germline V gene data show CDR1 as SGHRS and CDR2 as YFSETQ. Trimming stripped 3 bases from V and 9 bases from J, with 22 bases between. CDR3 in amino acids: CASSWTGTSSLGQYF. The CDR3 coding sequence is TGCGCCAGCAGCTGGACCGGGACTTCCTCTTTAGGGCAGTACTTC.